This TCR beta chain was observed in a study of shared clonotypes between healthy human individuals. The overall study: Participating donors consisted of a couple of women and a few men aged 18 to 49. Overall study results and limits: Inspection by rarefaction showed sorted-subset sequencing to be incomplete despite large depth. Owing to a small donor count, the genetic and exposure-history diversity represented was limited.

The study enrolled healthy HIV-negative adults without recent acute infections or vaccinations as donors. Trimming cost V 4 bases and J 7 bases; bases outside gene matches: 8. Germline CDR1 is SGHRS and CDR2 is YFSETQ. CDR3 length equals 14 residues. Measured with immunoSEQ multiplex PCR; TCRdb has only the in-frame clones, and not every one. Among some 1,600,000 clones listed, 98% were seen once. With regard to this clone: As yet, its antigen is unknown.

Source material: naive CD4+ T cells sorted from blood. Subset of the sample: CD45RA+ positively selected. The source of this sequence is a man in his thirties or forties in good health. This rearrangement joins TRBV5-1 to TRBJ1-1, with TRBD1 matching over 9 bases. CDR3 protein: CASSVNRGPFEAFF. The CDR3 coding sequence is TGCGCCAGCAGCGTTAACAGGGGGCCTTTTGAAGCTTTCTTT.